The rows below give T cell receptor beta chains drawn from one sample of a study of cytomegalovirus exposure and HLA in healthy donors. Data came from immunoSEQ multiplex PCR; TCRdb stores just in-frame clones and leaves some out. The sample records about 170,000 clones, roughly 85% being singletons. The material sequenced was PBMCs. These receptors all stem from a male donor in good health and CMV-seronegative. The CDR3 runs from the conserved cysteine through the conserved F or W. The D gene is left open where the match is weak. Size values are once, few and many counts, or a class for expanded clones, and some rows have none.

abundance	d_gene	v_gene	j_gene	CDR3aa	CDR3nt
NA	NA	TRBV28	TRBJ2-3	CASLSRGTQYF	TGTGCCAGCTTGAGCAGGGGTACGCAGTATTTT
once	TRBD1	TRBV2	TRBJ1-5	CASSPGQGGFQPQHF	TGTGCCAGCAGTCCGGGACAGGGAGGATTCCAGCCCCAGCATTTT
NA	NA	TRBV12-1	TRBJ2-5	CASSFLPLGGPGTSGRTLLETQYF	TGTGCCAGCAGCTTCCTACCGTTAGGGGGACCCGGGACTAGCGGGAGAACCTTACTAGAGACCCAGTACTTC
NA	NA	TRBV7-9	TRBJ2-2	CASSLEEFWGELFF	TGTGCCAGCAGCTTAGAGGAGTTCTGGGGGGAGCTGTTTTTT
NA	TRBD1	TRBV5-4	TRBJ1-1	CASSSWGQGNTEAFF	TGTGCCAGCAGCTCCTGGGGACAGGGCAACACTGAAGCTTTCTTT
NA	TRBD1	TRBV6-4	TRBJ1-2	CASSDFPGGDYGYTF	TGTGCCAGCAGTGACTTCCCAGGGGGCGACTATGGCTACACCTTC
NA	TRBD1	TRBV5-1	TRBJ2-1	CASSLTGGYNEQFF	TGCGCCAGCAGCTTGACAGGGGGGTACAATGAGCAGTTCTTC
few	NA	TRBV29-1	TRBJ1-2	CSVEDQIVILQGGGNYGYTF	TGCAGCGTTGAAGATCAAATTGTGATTCTACAGGGAGGGGGAAACTATGGCTACACCTTC
NA	TRBD1	TRBV19	TRBJ2-7	CASSQMTGGSYEQYF	TGTGCCAGTAGCCAAATGACAGGGGGCTCCTACGAGCAGTACTTC
NA	TRBD2	TRBV27	TRBJ2-2	CASSLLGGLGVGLFF	TGTGCCAGCAGTTTGTTAGGGGGACTAGGTGTGGGGCTGTTTTTT
few	TRBD1	TRBV30	TRBJ2-2	CAWSAQGTGELFF	TGTGCCTGGAGTGCACAGGGGACCGGGGAGCTGTTTTTT
NA	TRBD1	TRBV7-7	TRBJ2-7	CASSPSGTGSYEQYF	TGTGCCAGCAGCCCATCCGGGACAGGGTCTTACGAGCAGTACTTC
NA	NA	TRBV27	TRBJ1-1	CASSSRGPTEAFF	TGTGCCAGCAGTTCACGGGGTCCCACTGAAGCTTTCTTT
NA	TRBD2	TRBV5-1	TRBJ2-5	CASSVDSGGAQETQYF	TGCGCCAGCAGCGTAGATAGCGGGGGGGCCCAAGAGACCCAGTACTTC
NA	TRBD1	TRBV5-6	TRBJ2-3	CASSKDRGDTQYF	TGTGCCAGCAGCAAGGACAGGGGGGATACGCAGTATTTT
NA	NA	TRBV27	TRBJ2-7	CASSWGRTAYEQYF	TGTGCCAGCAGTTGGGGGCGGACCGCCTACGAGCAGTACTTC
NA	NA	TRBV4-1	TRBJ1-5	CASSQDRGQPQHF	TGCGCCAGCAGCCAAGACCGGGGTCAGCCCCAGCATTTT
NA	NA	TRBV28	TRBJ1-2	CASSFDGQGLESYTF	TGTGCCAGCAGTTTCGATGGGCAGGGGTTAGAGAGCTACACCTTC
NA	TRBD1	TRBV7-3	TRBJ1-1	CASSSGGNTEAFF	TGTGCCAGCAGCTCAGGGGGGAACACTGAAGCTTTCTTT
once	TRBD2	TRBV16	TRBJ2-5	CASSQDGRDYGQYF	TGTGCCAGCAGCCAAGACGGGAGGGATTACGGGCAGTACTTC
NA	TRBD2	TRBV7-6	TRBJ2-7	CASSPLAGGREQYF	TGTGCCAGCAGCCCACTAGCGGGAGGGCGCGAGCAGTACTTC
NA	TRBD1	TRBV5-6	TRBJ1-5	CASSPQGGQPQHF	TGTGCCAGCAGCCCACAGGGGGGTCAGCCCCAGCATTTT
few	NA	TRBV7-3	TRBJ2-1	CASSPRTQGWNEQFF	TGTGCCAGCAGCCCTCGGACGCAGGGGTGGAATGAGCAGTTCTTC
NA	TRBD2	TRBV7-2	TRBJ2-1	CASSLGGSGGYNEQFF	TGTGCCAGCAGCTTAGGGGGTAGCGGGGGCTACAATGAGCAGTTCTTC
once	TRBD1	TRBV29-1	TRBJ2-7	CSGGQDSYEQYF	TGCAGCGGTGGACAGGACTCCTACGAGCAGTACTTC
NA	TRBD2	TRBV10-1	TRBJ2-5	CASSESVLAEETQYF	TGCGCCAGCAGTGAGTCGGTACTAGCGGAAGAGACCCAGTACTTC
NA	NA	TRBV5-1	TRBJ2-2	CASSFSTPNTGELFF	TGCGCCAGCAGCTTTTCCACTCCGAACACCGGGGAGCTGTTTTTT
NA	NA	TRBV30	TRBJ1-3	CAWSTGSGNTIYF	TGTGCCTGGAGTACGGGCTCTGGAAACACCATATATTTT
NA	NA	TRBV5-6	TRBJ1-1	CASSLGGDNTEAFF	TGTGCCAGCAGCTTGGGGGGGGATAACACTGAAGCTTTCTTT
NA	TRBD1	TRBV6-5	TRBJ2-3	CASSPQGGGTDTQYF	TGTGCCAGCAGTCCACAGGGGGGAGGCACAGATACGCAGTATTTT
NA	TRBD2	TRBV7-3	TRBJ2-5	CSSSLRGGLAGGETQYF	TGTTCCAGCAGCTTAAGGGGGGGGCTAGCGGGAGGAGAGACCCAGTACTTC
NA	NA	TRBV13	TRBJ2-7	CASSLTLSYEQYF	TGTGCCAGCAGCTTAACATTATCCTACGAGCAGTACTTC
NA	TRBD2	TRBV7-3	TRBJ2-5	CASSLRLPGEGETQYF	TGTGCCAGCAGCTTACGCCTCCCGGGGGAGGGAGAGACCCAGTACTTC
NA	TRBD1	TRBV7-2	TRBJ2-1	CASSPDRAAYNEQFF	TGTGCCAGCAGCCCCGACAGGGCGGCCTACAATGAGCAGTTCTTC
NA	NA	TRBV19	TRBJ1-2	CAIQQDYGYTF	TGTGCCATACAACAGGACTATGGCTACACCTTC
NA	NA	TRBV18	TRBJ1-4	CASSPRVAGSGNEKLFF	TGTGCCAGCTCACCACGAGTTGCGGGCTCGGGTAATGAAAAACTGTTTTTT
NA	NA	TRBV5-6	TRBJ2-1	CASSLGASAKHNEQFF	TGTGCCAGCAGCTTGGGGGCTAGCGCTAAACACAATGAGCAGTTCTTC
NA	NA	TRBV7-9	TRBJ1-1	CSSSVKRGSEAFF	TGTTCCAGCAGCGTAAAAAGGGGGTCTGAAGCTTTCTTT
NA	TRBD1	TRBV9	TRBJ1-6	CASSPRDRGQASLHF	TGTGCCAGCAGCCCCAGGGACAGGGGGCAGGCATCCCTCCACTTT
few	NA	TRBV29-1	TRBJ2-2	CSVGQRNTGELFF	TGCAGCGTCGGACAGAGGAACACCGGGGAGCTGTTTTTT